This is a list of T cell receptor beta chains from one sample in a study of blood T cell repertoires in COVID-19. Sequencing used immunoSEQ multiplex PCR; TCRdb keeps in-frame clones, though not all of them. The data show around 140,000 clones, nearly 90% seen once. Sequenced input: peripheral blood. These receptors originate from a man aged 70 or older with acute or convalescent COVID-19. CDR3s include the opening cysteine and the closing phenylalanine or tryptophan. D genes are given only for firm matches. The listing skips clone size in some rows; elsewhere it reads once, few, many or a size class.

v_call,j_call,clone_size,d_call,cdr3_nt,cdr3_aa
TRBV11-3,TRBJ2-1,once,TRBD1,TGTGCCAGCAGCGTCCTCACGGGACAGGGGAGTGAGCAGTTCTTC,CASSVLTGQGSEQFF
TRBV11-3,TRBJ2-3,.,TRBD2,TGTGCCAGCAGCACCGGGACTAGCGGTCTCACAGATACGCAGTATTTT,CASSTGTSGLTDTQYF
TRBV7-9,TRBJ2-7,.,TRBD1,TGTGCCAGCAGCACACAGGGGGCCTACGAGCAGTACTTC,CASSTQGAYEQYF
TRBV20-1,TRBJ1-1,.,.,TGCAGTGCTAGTTCAGGGGCTTTGAACACTGAAGCTTTCTTT,CSASSGALNTEAFF
TRBV6-5,TRBJ1-2,.,TRBD1,TGTGCCAGCAGGGAGGGACAGCCTAACTATGGCTACACCTTC,CASREGQPNYGYTF
TRBV6-5,TRBJ1-3,.,.,TGTGCCAGCAGTTACGGGGCGTCTGGAAACACCATATATTTT,CASSYGASGNTIYF
TRBV18,TRBJ2-2,once,TRBD1,TGTGCCAGCTCACCATTCGGGCCCGGGACAGGGGACACCGGGGAGCTGTTTTTT,CASSPFGPGTGDTGELFF
TRBV25-1,TRBJ2-5,.,.,TGTGCCAGACTTGGACACAGACAAGAGACCCAGTACTTC,CARLGHRQETQYF
TRBV24-1,TRBJ1-2,.,.,TGTGCCACCAGTGGGACAGCCTATGGCTACACCTTC,CATSGTAYGYTF
TRBV2,TRBJ2-3,.,TRBD2,TGTGCCAGCATCAGAGCCCCGGGAACTAGCGGACCCGGGAGCACAGATACGCAGTATTTT,CASIRAPGTSGPGSTDTQYF
TRBV10-3,TRBJ2-7,.,.,TGTGCCATCAGTGAAAGAAGCGACTACGAGCAGTACTTC,CAISERSDYEQYF
TRBV10-3,TRBJ1-3,.,TRBD1,TGTGCCATCAGCCGGGGACAGGACCAGGGAAACACCATATATTTT,CAISRGQDQGNTIYF
TRBV3-1/TRBV3-2,TRBJ1-1,.,.,TGTGCCAGCAGCCAAGGGTCAGTGAACACTGAAGCTTTCTTT,CASSQGSVNTEAFF
TRBV24-1,TRBJ2-2,.,.,TGTGCCACCCACCCTGGCCAGGTCACCGGGGAGCTGTTTTTT,CATHPGQVTGELFF
TRBV19,TRBJ1-5,.,TRBD1,TGTGCCACCGGGACAGGGGGGCAGCCCCAGCATTTT,CATGTGGQPQHF
TRBV30,TRBJ2-7,.,.,TGTGCCTGGAGTGTATCTGTCCGAGTGGTGTACTTC,CAWSVSVRVVYF
TRBV3-1/TRBV3-2,TRBJ2-3,once,.,TGTGCCAGCAGCCCAGGTAGCACAGATACGCAGTATTTT,CASSPGSTDTQYF
TRBV11-2,TRBJ1-3,few,TRBD1,TGTGCCAGCAGCTTAGGTCAGGGGGTGACTGACTCTGGAAACACCATATATTTT,CASSLGQGVTDSGNTIYF
TRBV3-1/TRBV3-2,TRBJ2-1,.,.,TGTGCCAGCAGCCAGGACAGTAGTCGGAGTGGTGAGCAGTTCTTC,CASSQDSSRSGEQFF
TRBV6-5,TRBJ1-6,.,TRBD1,TGTGCCAGCAGTTCCGACAGGGGCCCCGGTTCACCCCTCCACTTT,CASSSDRGPGSPLHF
TRBV28,TRBJ1-5,.,.,TGTGCCAGCAGTTTGTCCAAGCGGCCCCAGCATTTT,CASSLSKRPQHF
TRBV28,TRBJ1-2,.,TRBD1,TGTGCCAGCAGACCGGGACAGAACTATGGCTACACCTTC,CASRPGQNYGYTF
TRBV5-1,TRBJ2-5,.,.,TGCGCCAGCAGCCTTCAAGAGACCCAGTACTTC,CASSLQETQYF
TRBV3-1/TRBV3-2,TRBJ2-3,once,TRBD2,TGTGCCAGCAGCCAAGATAGGCTAGCGGGCACAGATACGCAGTATTTT,CASSQDRLAGTDTQYF
TRBV2,TRBJ2-2,.,TRBD1,TGTGCCAGCAGACACGGACAGGCGGCGAACACCGGGGAGCTGCTTTTT,CASRHGQAANTGELLF
TRBV5-1,TRBJ2-4,.,.,TGCGCCAGCAGCTTGACATCAGCCAAAAACATTCAGTACTTC,CASSLTSAKNIQYF
TRBV21-1,TRBJ2-7,few,.,TGTGCCAGCAGCAAATGGGGGACTAGGGCGAACTACGAGCAGTACTTC,CASSKWGTRANYEQYF
TRBV7-2,TRBJ2-1,.,.,TGTGCCAGCAGCTTATCGGCAGCCTCGGGGGAGCAGTTCTTC,CASSLSAASGEQFF
TRBV10-2,TRBJ1-2,.,TRBD1,TGCGCCAGCAGTGAAAGGGGGCTCGGTGGCTACACCTTC,CASSERGLGGYTF
TRBV3-1/TRBV3-2,TRBJ1-2,.,.,TGTGCCAGCAGCCACGCCCATGGCGCAGGTCACTACACCTTC,CASSHAHGAGHYTF
TRBV30,TRBJ2-7,few,TRBD1,TGTGCCTGGAGTGGCCTAGGGACAGGGAAAACCTACGAGCAGTACTTC,CAWSGLGTGKTYEQYF
TRBV7-9,TRBJ2-3,.,TRBD1,TGTGCCAGCAGCCTCGACAGGGGGGGAGATACGCAGTATTTT,CASSLDRGGDTQYF
TRBV7-9,TRBJ2-3,.,TRBD1,TGTGCCAGCAGCTTACAGGGGGCTGAGGCAGATACGCAGTATTTT,CASSLQGAEADTQYF
TRBV7-8,TRBJ2-5,.,.,TGTGCCAGCAGCCCCGCCGGGGTGACAGAGACCCAGTACTTC,CASSPAGVTETQYF
TRBV3-1/TRBV3-2,TRBJ1-1,.,.,TGTGCCAGCAGCCAGAGGGTAACGGAGGATGCTTTCTTT,CASSQRVTEDAFF
TRBV6-6,TRBJ1-5,.,.,TGTGCCAGCAGCCTATTGTCAGGGCCCCAGCATTTT,CASSLLSGPQHF
TRBV7-2,TRBJ2-3,.,TRBD2,TGTGCCAGCAGCTTGGCAAGCGGGAGATCAGATACGCAGTATTTT,CASSLASGRSDTQYF